The rows below give T cell receptor beta chains drawn from one sample of a study of beta chain features in type 1 diabetes. Libraries were prepared by immunoSEQ multiplex PCR; TCRdb keeps only in-frame clonotypes and omits some of them. The table has around 450,000 clones, 9.5% to 12% seen once; the top ten hold 0.046%. Sequencing was carried out using naive CD4+ T cells from blood. These receptors originate from a woman younger than 35 in good health. Each CDR3 is given with its conserved first and last residue. A D gene is named only where the DNA matches it firmly. A clone size is listed for some rows: how often the clone was seen (once, few, many), or a class if it is expanded.

clone_size,v_call,d_call,j_call,cdr3_aa,cdr3_nt
-,TRBV2,TRBD2,TRBJ2-5,CASSEALAGGLGYQETQYF,TGTGCCAGCAGTGAAGCATTAGCGGGAGGACTGGGGTACCAAGAGACCCAGTACTTC
few,TRBV18,TRBD1,TRBJ2-7,CASSQNPGQSLSSYEQYF,TGTGCCAGCTCGCAAAATCCGGGACAGTCCTTGAGCTCCTACGAGCAGTACTTC
-,TRBV10-3,-,TRBJ2-7,CAISVSDVGSYEQYF,TGTGCCATCAGTGTTAGTGATGTAGGGTCCTACGAGCAGTACTTC
-,TRBV29-1,-,TRBJ1-4,CSVIGWGASNEKLFF,TGCAGCGTTATCGGTTGGGGAGCTTCTAATGAAAAACTGTTTTTT
few,TRBV6-5,TRBD1,TRBJ2-4,CASSYTGVAKNIQYF,TGTGCCAGCAGTTACACAGGGGTAGCCAAAAACATTCAGTACTTC
few,TRBV5-4,-,TRBJ1-1,CASSPPQGLNTEAFF,TGTGCCAGCAGCCCACCCCAGGGCCTCAACACTGAAGCTTTCTTT
-,TRBV30,-,TRBJ2-5,CAWLFGGQETQYF,TGTGCCTGGCTCTTTGGTGGCCAAGAGACCCAGTACTTC
-,TRBV7-8,-,TRBJ2-3,CASSSATSLGTQYF,TGTGCCAGCAGCTCAGCTACCTCTCTTGGTACGCAGTATTTT
few,TRBV29-1,-,TRBJ2-3,CSVEDRQRVADTQYF,TGCAGCGTTGAAGATCGACAGAGGGTCGCAGATACGCAGTATTTT
few,TRBV4-1,-,TRBJ2-1,CASSLLGLQDNEQFF,TGCGCCAGCAGCCTTCTTGGGTTACAGGACAATGAGCAGTTCTTC
-,TRBV30,TRBD2,TRBJ2-3,CAWNRLAGTTDTQYF,TGTGCCTGGAATAGGCTAGCGGGTACCACAGATACGCAGTATTTT
few,TRBV2,-,TRBJ1-5,CASSGGYSNQPQHF,TGTGCCAGCAGTGGGGGTTATAGCAATCAGCCCCAGCATTTT
few,TRBV27,-,TRBJ2-7,CASSSQGVRTDYEQYF,TGTGCCAGCAGTTCACAAGGGGTCCGGACAGACTACGAGCAGTACTTC
-,TRBV4-1,TRBD1,TRBJ1-5,CASSQARGDRVNQPQHF,TGCGCCAGCAGCCAAGCAAGAGGCGACAGGGTAAATCAGCCCCAGCATTTT
few,TRBV4-3,TRBD2,TRBJ2-4,CASSQTYSGKHSIQYF,TGCGCCAGCAGCCAAACTTATAGCGGGAAACACAGCATTCAGTACTTC
-,TRBV18,-,TRBJ2-5,CASSPTETQYF,TGTGCCAGCTCACCCACTGAGACCCAGTACTTC